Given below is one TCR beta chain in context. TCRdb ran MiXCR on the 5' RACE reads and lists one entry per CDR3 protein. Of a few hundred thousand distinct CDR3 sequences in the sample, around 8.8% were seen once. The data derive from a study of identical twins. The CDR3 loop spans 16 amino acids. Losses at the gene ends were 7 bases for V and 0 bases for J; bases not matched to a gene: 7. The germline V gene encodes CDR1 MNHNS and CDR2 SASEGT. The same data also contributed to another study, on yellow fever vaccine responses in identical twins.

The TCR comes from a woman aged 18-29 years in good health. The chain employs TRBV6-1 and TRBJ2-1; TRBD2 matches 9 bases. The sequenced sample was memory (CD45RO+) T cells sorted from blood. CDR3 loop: CASTQGSGSSYNEQFF. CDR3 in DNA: TGTGCCAGCACCCAGGGTAGCGGGAGCTCCTACAATGAGCAGTTCTTC.